This T cell receptor beta chain was obtained from a study of cytomegalovirus exposure and HLA in healthy donors. Assay used: immunoSEQ multiplex PCR; TCRdb lists only in-frame clones, some missing. The table includes around 200,000 clones, around 80% detected once. With respect to this clone: The antigen remains unidentified.

Trimming cost V 3 bases and J 8 bases; bases outside gene matches: 12. The length of the CDR3 is 16 residues. The germline CDR1 and CDR2 sequences are MNHNS and SASEGT. General study findings and limits: Clusters of TCRs from the first cohort tended to co-occur in the 95 to 150 validation repertoires (as a later analysis found).

Material for sequencing was PBMCs. The receptor comes from a woman in her 30s in good health and CMV-seronegative. J is TRBJ2-1 and V is TRBV6-1; 8 nucleotides align to TRBD2. The CDR3 region is CASSDRGTSAPDEQFF. CDR3 DNA: TGTGCCAGCAGTGATCGAGGGACTAGTGCGCCGGATGAGCAGTTCTTC.